The next 18 T cell receptor beta chains were all read from a single sample in a study of long-term antiretroviral therapy in people with HIV. The immunoSEQ assay was v3.0, run at survey level. Clones were sequenced by immunoSEQ multiplex PCR, and TCRdb holds only the in-frame ones, with some missing. The profile shows roughly 30,000 clones, 70% to 90% of them singletons. Sequences were derived from unsorted PBMCs, sampled 0.8 years after starting antiretroviral therapy. These receptors all stem from a woman aged 25 to 39 with HIV.

The chain has TRBV30 and TRBJ2-1; no clear D. V lost 4 bases and J 9 bases, leaving 13 bases between the germline ends. This CDR3 has 12 residues. The germline V gene encodes CDR1 GTSNPN and CDR2 SVGIG (reference sequence). The CDR3 DNA reads as TGTGCCTGGACCAAGGGCGACACTGAGCAGTTCTTC. Amino acids: CAWTKGDTEQFF.

The rearrangement uses TRBV11-2 and TRBJ1-1; D is possibly TRBD1 (6 bases). Germline V gives CDR1 SGHAT, CDR2 FQNNGV. Trimming cost V 1 base and J 7 bases, with 22 bases left between them. CDR3 size: 17 residues. CDR3 nucleotide sequence: TGTGCCAGCAGCTTAGGCCCCTCCCGAGGGACACGATATGAAGCTTTCTTT. Protein: CASSLGPSRGTRYEAFF.

V is TRBV9 and J is TRBJ2-5; TRBD2 matches 9 bases. Germline V gene sequence: CDR1 SGDLS, CDR2 YYNGEE. This CDR3 region has 16 residues. J gave up 3 bases and V 3 bases, and 9 bases lay outside the gene matches. The DNA for the CDR3 is TGTGCCAGCAGCGCAGATAGCGGGGGCCGGGAAGAGACCCAGTACTTC. Translated, it gives CASSADSGGREETQYF.

The chain employs TRBV29-1 and TRBJ1-4; no definite D call. The V end was cut by 0 bases, the J end by 4 bases, with 12 bases between. This CDR3 is built from 15 residues. In germline, CDR1 is SQVTM, CDR2 ANQGSEA. CDR3 DNA sequence: TGCAGCGTTGAAGATCCAGAACTACGTAATGAAAAACTGTTTTTT. This gives the protein CSVEDPELRNEKLFF.

The chain joins TRBV15 to TRBJ1-1; TRBD1 is a possible D gene (6 bases). Between the trimmed V and J ends, which lost 0 bases and 8 bases, there was a span of 10 bases. This CDR3 contains 13 residues. Germline CDR1 LNHNV, CDR2 YYDKDF (reference sequence). The CDR3 DNA reads as TGTGCCACCAGCAGAGAAGGCAGGGGAGAAGCTTTCTTT. Encoded protein: CATSREGRGEAFF.

The rearrangement joins TRBV14 to TRBJ2-7; D is possibly TRBD1 (5 bases). The CDR3 is 14 residues long. Germline V lookup: CDR1 SGHDN, CDR2 FVKESK. With 4 bases removed from V and 3 bases from J, the gap between germline ends came to 13 bases. CDR3 protein: CASSLTGHHYEQYF. Written as DNA, the CDR3 is TGTGCCAGCAGCCTCACAGGACACCACTACGAGCAGTACTTC.

This chain joins TRBV19 and TRBJ2-1; unclear D gene. Trimming pared 3 bases from V and 9 bases from J, leaving 12 bases between. From germline, CDR1 is LNHDA and CDR2 SQIVND (reference sequence). The CDR3 runs to 13 residues. The CDR3 protein is CASSMGPSGEQFF. In DNA form, the CDR3 reads TGTGCCAGTAGTATGGGTCCCTCGGGTGAGCAGTTCTTC.

This clone was detected only once. The V and J genes are TRBV6-6 and TRBJ2-7, with D maybe TRBD1 (5 bases). V lost 6 bases to trimming and J lost 3 bases, with 12 bases between them. In germline, CDR1 is MNHNY, CDR2 SVGAGI (reference sequence). The CDR3 is made up of 13 amino acids. CDR3 sequence (DNA): TGTGCCAGCAGCCAAACCCAGGGCTACGAGCAGTACGTC. This sequence encodes CASSQTQGYEQYV.

The rearrangement joins TRBV9 to TRBJ2-3; D gene unclear. Per germline, CDR1 SGDLS and CDR2 YYNGEE. V shed 3 bases and J shed 5 bases, with 4 bases lying between them. The CDR3 totals 11 residues. The CDR3, as DNA: TGTGCCAGCAGCGCGAGAGATACGCAGTATTTT. Amino acid sequence: CASSARDTQYF.

This clone has only a few counts. The chain has TRBV10-3 and TRBJ1-2; D remains unclear. Germline-derived CDR1 and CDR2 are ENHRY and SYGVKD. The CDR3 sequence is 13 residues long. V lost 3 bases and J lost 1, with 6 bases in between. CDR3 in DNA: TGTGCCATCAGTGAAGAGAGTAACTATGGCTACACCTTC. As protein: CAISEESNYGYTF.

This sequence joins TRBV28 and TRBJ1-1, with 10 bases aligning to TRBD1. Germline-derived CDR1 and CDR2 are MDHEN and SYDVKM. The V and J ends lost 7 bases and 4 bases, in that order; junction bases with no gene match: 9. CDR3 length equals 15 residues. For the CDR3, the DNA is TGTGCCAGCATTATTAAGGGACAGGGGAGCACTGAAGCTTTCTTT. Its translation: CASIIKGQGSTEAFF. Looking up the rest from reference TRBV28 and TRBJ1-1 gives the full variable domain: DVKVTQSSRYLVKRTGEKVFLECVQDMDHENMFWYRQDPGLGLRLIYFSYDVKMKEKGDIPEGYSVSREKKERFSLILESASTNQTSMYLCASIIKGQGSTEAFFGQGTRLTVV.

The J gene is TRBJ1-4, the V gene TRBV2, with a possible D match to TRBD1 (6 bases). Germline loops: CDR1 SNHLY, CDR2 FYNNEI. V was cut by 8 bases and J by 6 bases, with 16 bases left in between. CDR3 size: 14 residues. CDR3 amino acids: CASGDTNLYEKLFF. The CDR3 DNA sequence: TGTGCCAGCGGGGACACCAACCTCTATGAAAAACTGTTTTTT.

This sequence joins TRBV5-6 and TRBJ2-3; D not certain. Deletions cut 4 bases from V and 3 bases from J, with 9 bases between. The CDR3 spans 13 residues. Germline V gives CDR1 SGHDT, CDR2 YYEEEE. The CDR3: CASSPPNTDTQYF. The CDR3 nucleotides read TGTGCCAGCAGCCCCCCTAATACAGATACGCAGTATTTT.

This rearrangement joins TRBV4-2 to TRBJ2-6, with D perhaps assigned TRBD1 or TRBD2 (6 bases each). The CDR3 length is 18 residues. The germline gives CDR1 LGHNA, CDR2 YNFKEQ. The V and J ends lost 0 bases and 1 base respectively, with 13 bases between them. DNA for the CDR3: TGTGCCAGCAGCCAAGATGGGGGGCTAGCTTCTGGGGCCAACGTCCTGACTTTC. Its translation: CASSQDGGLASGANVLTF.

The chain links TRBV18 to TRBJ1-5, with TRBD1 matching 11 bases. CDR1 is KGHSH and CDR2 is LQKENI in the germline V gene. CDR3 length: 15 residues. The V and J ends lost 6 bases and 1 base, in that order; junction bases with no gene match: 2. The CDR3 region is CASSGQGASNQPQHF. The CDR3 bases are TGTGCCAGCTCCGGACAGGGGGCGAGCAATCAGCCCCAGCATTTT.

The chain links TRBV5-8 to TRBJ1-1, with D unresolved. Germline values: CDR1 SGHTS, CDR2 YDEGEE. The length of the CDR3 is 12 residues. Trimming removed 4 bases at V and 8 bases at J, with 12 bases between. The CDR3 DNA reads TGTGCCAGCAGCCCCCCGGGTGAGGAAGCTTTCTTT. It encodes CASSPPGEEAFF.

CDR3 loop: CASSLATYEQYF. CDR3 sequence (DNA): TGTGCCAGCAGCCTAGCCACCTACGAGCAGTACTTC. The chain uses TRBV5-8 and TRBJ2-7; D possibly corresponds to TRBD2 (5 bases). The CDR3 loop spans 12 amino acids. Germline V CDR1 and CDR2: SGHTS, YDEGEE. V was pared by 4 bases and J by 2 bases, with 7 bases between.

J is TRBJ1-5 and V is TRBV4-1; D is unclear. The germline V gene has CDR1 MGHRA and CDR2 YSYEKL. V was trimmed by 1 base and J by 7 bases, leaving 11 bases between them. The length of the CDR3 is 14 residues. CDR3 sequence (DNA): TGCGCCAGCAGCCAAGTCAGCGCGGAACAGCCCCAGCATTTT. Its protein product is CASSQVSAEQPQHF.